This T cell receptor beta chain appears in the sequencing data of a study of blood T cell repertoires in COVID-19. About the research overall: Italy, Spain and the United States were the sources of the convalescent and acute COVID-19 samples. The analysed material was cDNA or gDNA that came from T cells, B-cell-depleted T cells, or PBMCs.

Original methodology: For nucleated cells, counts were estimated from reference gene primer amplification. Method: immunoSEQ multiplex PCR; TCRdb's copy keeps in-frame clones and lacks some. V and J calls and clone size come straight from that table; D and trimming were deduced from the DNA. Among hundreds of thousands of clones listed, more than 70% were seen once. The V end lost 3 bases, the J end lost 5 bases, and 17 bases lay between the germline ends. Per the germline V gene, CDR1 is GTSNPN and CDR2 is SVGIG (reference sequence). There are 14 residues in the CDR3. The sample taken for sequencing was peripheral blood. The sequence derives from a woman in her thirties or forties who had recovered from COVID-19. The chain uses TRBV30 and TRBJ2-7, with D possibly being TRBD1 (6 bases). CDR3: CAWSAVRGNNEQYF. Written as DNA, the CDR3 is TGTGCCTGGAGCGCGGTAAGGGGGAACAACGAGCAGTACTTC.